This is a list of T cell receptor beta chains from one sample in a study of kidney transplant recipient with SARS-CoV-2 infection. TCRdb independently ran MiXCR on the reads; one entry per CDR3 protein. The repertoire includes 200,000 to 300,000 distinct CDR3 sequences, 25% to 30% of them detected once, and about 7% sits in the top ten. The input for sequencing was a blood sample, taken at baseline and between days 110 and 120 from a kidney transplant recipient. These TCRs come from a male patient between 25 and 39 years old who had COVID-19 and was a kidney transplant recipient. The graft donor may be the source of some T cells. Both conserved end residues are part of each CDR3. The order of the fields is J gene, V gene, D gene, clone size, CDR3 DNA, CDR3 protein. The D gene is left open where the match is weak. Not every row has a clone size; where given, it reads once, few, many or a size class.

J: TRBJ1-3; V: TRBV7-8; D: TRBD1; size: few; DNA: TGTGCCAGCAGCTTACGGCAGGGGGCGACCCTCTCTGGAAACACCATATATTTT; CDR3: CASSLRQGATLSGNTIYF
J: TRBJ2-7; V: TRBV5-1; D: TRBD1; size: many; DNA: TGCGCCAGCAGCTTGGCTCTACAGGGGGCGGACGAGCAGTACTTC; CDR3: CASSLALQGADEQYF
J: TRBJ2-5; V: TRBV12-3/TRBV12-4; D: .; size: .; DNA: TGTGCCAGCAGTTTAAGTATGGAGACCCAGCACTTC; CDR3: CASSLSMETQHF
J: TRBJ2-2; V: TRBV10-2; D: .; size: .; DNA: TGCGCCAGCAGGAAAGGGCTCGGCACCGGGGAGCCGTTTTTT; CDR3: CASRKGLGTGEPFF
J: TRBJ2-1; V: TRBV11-2; D: TRBD1; size: many; DNA: TGTGCCAGCAGCCCGGCCATGACAGGGGACAATGAGCAGTTCTTC; CDR3: CASSPAMTGDNEQFF
J: TRBJ1-2; V: TRBV5-3; D: .; size: .; DNA: TGTGCCAGATTGAAAGCAGTGGTGAGAAAGACCTATGGCTACACCTTC; CDR3: CARLKAVVRKTYGYTF
J: TRBJ1-6; V: TRBV7-2; D: TRBD1; size: few; DNA: TGTGCCAGCAGCTTCGACAGGGCGGCCTATAATTCACCCCTCCACTTT; CDR3: CASSFDRAAYNSPLHF
J: TRBJ2-2; V: TRBV20-1; D: .; size: many; DNA: TGCAGTGCTAGAGACTTTACCGGAACCCCATCCGGGGAGCTGTTTTTT; CDR3: CSARDFTGTPSGELFF
J: TRBJ1-2; V: TRBV19; D: .; size: many; DNA: TGTGCCAGTAGTCCACTTTCGACAAATCGAAAGACCTATGGCTACACCTTC; CDR3: CASSPLSTNRKTYGYTF
J: TRBJ2-2; V: TRBV29-1; D: .; size: many; DNA: TGCAGCGTTGAACCCTTGAACACCGGGGAGCTGTTTTTT; CDR3: CSVEPLNTGELFF
J: TRBJ1-6; V: TRBV2; D: .; size: many; DNA: TGTGCCAGCAGTGAAGGAGAGGGGGTCTCACCCCTCCACTTT; CDR3: CASSEGEGVSPLHF
J: TRBJ1-2; V: TRBV6-4; D: .; size: many; DNA: TGTGCCAGCAGTAGCAATTACTCACACGGAAAGACCTATGGCTACACCTTC; CDR3: CASSSNYSHGKTYGYTF
J: TRBJ2-5; V: TRBV30; D: .; size: .; DNA: TGTGCCTGGAGTCCCGAGGAAAGGGGGACCCAGTACTTC; CDR3: CAWSPEERGTQYF
J: TRBJ1-1; V: TRBV7-2; D: TRBD1; size: few; DNA: TGTGCCAGCGGGACAGTCAACACTGAAGCTTTCTTT; CDR3: CASGTVNTEAFF
J: TRBJ1-2; V: TRBV11-3; D: .; size: .; DNA: TGTGCCAGCAGCTTGAGTGTCGATCTCGGAAAGACCTATGGCTACACCTTC; CDR3: CASSLSVDLGKTYGYTF
J: TRBJ1-3; V: TRBV20-1; D: .; size: .; DNA: TGCAGTGCTAGAGATGACGGGAGCTCTGGAAACACCATATATTTT; CDR3: CSARDDGSSGNTIYF
J: TRBJ1-4; V: TRBV2; D: TRBD1; size: many; DNA: TGTGCCAGCAGAAGGACAGGGGCCCTTAATGAAAAACTGTTTTTT; CDR3: CASRRTGALNEKLFF
J: TRBJ1-2; V: TRBV25-1; D: TRBD1; size: many; DNA: TGTGCCAGCAGCCCGGGACAGGAAGATGGCTACACCTTC; CDR3: CASSPGQEDGYTF
J: TRBJ1-2; V: TRBV7-8; D: .; size: many; DNA: TGTGCCAGCAGCTACGCCTGGTTTACCCGAAAGACCTATGGCTACACCTTC; CDR3: CASSYAWFTRKTYGYTF
J: TRBJ2-7; V: TRBV19; D: .; size: many; DNA: TGTGCCAGTAGCGGGGGGCTCTTTTACGAGCAGTACTTC; CDR3: CASSGGLFYEQYF
J: TRBJ2-1; V: TRBV18; D: .; size: .; DNA: TGTGCCAGCTCACCACCGACTGCCAGTAAGCAGTTCTTC; CDR3: CASSPPTASKQFF
J: TRBJ1-2; V: TRBV12-2; D: .; size: many; DNA: TGTGCAAGTCGCAAGTTGGAGACTCCACGAAAGACCTATGGCTACACCTTC; CDR3: CASRKLETPRKTYGYTF
J: TRBJ1-2; V: TRBV3-1; D: .; size: .; DNA: TGTGCCAGCAGCAGTGAGGGCACCCTTCGAAGGACCTATGGCTACACCTTC; CDR3: CASSSEGTLRRTYGYTF
J: TRBJ2-5; V: TRBV3-1; D: .; size: many; DNA: TGTGCCAGCAGCAAGCGAAATCCCATTTCTTTCTCTGAGACCCAGTACTTC; CDR3: CASSKRNPISFSETQYF
J: TRBJ2-4; V: TRBV4-2; D: TRBD2; size: .; DNA: TGTGCCAGCAGCCAAGATGATCGGCGGGAGGGGGCAAACATTCAGTACTTC; CDR3: CASSQDDRREGANIQYF
J: TRBJ2-2; V: TRBV3-1; D: TRBD1; size: .; DNA: TGCGCCAGCAGCAGGGGGTGTCCCATTTCAGGCTTGACCGGGGAGCCGTTTTTT; CDR3: CASSRGCPISGLTGEPFF
J: TRBJ2-7; V: TRBV6-5; D: TRBD1; size: many; DNA: TGTGCCAGCAGACCGGACAGGGGCTACGAGCAGTACTTC; CDR3: CASRPDRGYEQYF
J: TRBJ1-3; V: TRBV30; D: .; size: many; DNA: TGTGCCTGGATCCGGGACTCTGGAAACACCATATATTTT; CDR3: CAWIRDSGNTIYF
J: TRBJ2-2; V: TRBV7-7; D: .; size: many; DNA: TGTGCCAGCAGCCCCGGGGATTGGAACACCGGGGAGCTGTTTTTT; CDR3: CASSPGDWNTGELFF
J: TRBJ2-6; V: TRBV29-1; D: .; size: many; DNA: TGCAGCATCCTCGAGGCGGGGTTGACAGGGGCCAACGTCCTGACTTTC; CDR3: CSILEAGLTGANVLTF
J: TRBJ2-3; V: TRBV12-3/TRBV12-4; D: TRBD2; size: few; DNA: TGTACCAGCAGGGGACTAGCGGGGGCAATCACAGATACGCAGTATTTT; CDR3: CTSRGLAGAITDTQYF
J: TRBJ1-1; V: TRBV4-2; D: .; size: many; DNA: TGTGCCAGCAGCCGGCCCGGGACACCCAACACTGAAGCTTTCTTT; CDR3: CASSRPGTPNTEAFF
J: TRBJ2-1; V: TRBV11-2; D: .; size: many; DNA: TGTGCCAGCAGCCTCAACAATGAGCAGTTCTTC; CDR3: CASSLNNEQFF
J: TRBJ2-2; V: TRBV10-3; D: TRBD2; size: .; DNA: TGTGCCGGCGGACTAGCGGGGGGCGATGGGGAGCTGCTTTTT; CDR3: CAGGLAGGDGELLF